The 21 T cell receptor beta chains below all came from one sample that was sequenced in a study of CD8 T cells in ankylosing spondylitis. Each CDR3 protein is one row after TCRdb ran MiXCR on the 5' RACE reads. The sample lists some 120,000 distinct CDR3 sequences, roughly 15% occurring once. The sample was blood, either unsorted or a sorted T cell fraction (not recorded which). These receptors were collected from a female donor with ankylosing spondylitis or in good health (not recorded which).

This clonotype was found many times. The chain carries TRBV29-1 and TRBJ2-7; 9 bases line up with TRBD2. The CDR3 is 14 amino acids. CDR1 is SQVTM and CDR2 is ANQGSEA in the germline V gene. The J segment lost 6 bases and the V segment lost 5 bases, leaving 11 bases of the junction unmatched. The CDR3 is CSVLFSSGIGEQYF. CDR3 in DNA: TGCAGCGTTCTCTTCTCTAGCGGGATTGGCGAGCAGTACTTC.

This clonotype was detected ten times or more. The rearrangement links TRBV29-1 to TRBJ2-7; perhaps D is TRBD1 or TRBD2 (5 bases each). Germline V lookup: CDR1 SQVTM, CDR2 ANQGSEA. This CDR3 has 13 residues. V lost 7 bases to trimming and J lost 0 bases, with 13 bases between them. CDR3 residues: CSAGTAYSYEQYF. In nucleotides, the CDR3 is TGCAGCGCTGGGACCGCATACTCCTACGAGCAGTACTTC.

In its sample, this clonotype was seen many times. This chain uses TRBV12-3 or TRBV12-4 with TRBJ2-5, with D perhaps TRBD1 (5 bases). The CDR3 is 13 amino acids. V lost 6 bases and J 2 bases, leaving 10 bases between the germline ends. This CDR3 is CASSYRSQETQYF. Here the CDR3 DNA reads TGTGCCAGCAGCTACAGGAGTCAAGAGACCCAGTACTTC.

This clonotype was detected many times. The chain uses TRBV4-1 and TRBJ2-1; D is tentatively TRBD1 or TRBD2 (5 bases each). Germline V lookup: CDR1 MGHRA, CDR2 YSYEKL. Trimming left V 0 bases short and J 5 bases short, with 11 bases between. The CDR3 is 15 residues long. CDR3 sequence (DNA): TGCGCCAGCAGCCAAGAAGAGGGGACCAACAATGAGCAGTTCTTC. This codes for CASSQEEGTNNEQFF.

The chain combines TRBV18 with TRBJ2-7; D is possibly TRBD2 (6 bases). Trimming cost V 2 bases and J 3 bases, with 11 bases left between them. The V gene's germline CDR1 is KGHSH and CDR2 LQKENI. The CDR3 consists of 14 residues. The CDR3 sequence: CASSPGAGNYEQYF. The DNA of the CDR3 is TGTGCCAGCTCACCAGGCGCGGGGAACTACGAGCAGTACTTC.

A word on this clonotype: Relative to the germline gene, one junction end is altered; a read error may explain this. The V and J genes are TRBV11-3 and TRBJ2-1; possibly TRBD1 for D (5 bases). Germline V gives CDR1 SGHNT, CDR2 YENEEA. The CDR3 contains 14 residues. CDR3 sequence (DNA): TGTACCAGCAGCTTAGGTGCAGGGAACAATGAGCAGTTCTTC. As protein: CTSSLGAGNNEQFF.

This clonotype was counted at least ten times. The gene calls are TRBV12-3 or TRBV12-4 and TRBJ1-3, with D hard to call. CDR3 size: 14 residues. Trimming pared 5 bases from V and 8 bases from J, leaving 16 bases between. CDR3 DNA: TGTGCCAGCAGTGATGGCCCTCGCGGATACACCATATATTTT. It encodes CASSDGPRGYTIYF.

This chain links TRBV5-1 with TRBJ1-1, with D maybe TRBD1 (6 bases). Germline values: CDR1 SGHRS, CDR2 YFSETQ. Trimming shortened V by 4 bases and J by 5 bases, and 24 bases separated the two germline ends. The CDR3 runs 17 residues. CDR3: CASSLGAAARQVTEAFF. The CDR3 DNA reads as TGCGCCAGCAGCCTGGGTGCAGCGGCCCGACAGGTTACTGAAGCTTTCTTT.

This clonotype turned up a few times. The rearrangement links TRBV28 to TRBJ2-7; D may be TRBD1 (5 bases). In germline, CDR1 is MDHEN, CDR2 SYDVKM. This CDR3 comprises 12 residues. The CDR3: CATRGIAYEQYF. CDR3 sequence (DNA): TGTGCTACAAGGGGCATTGCCTACGAGCAGTACTTC.

This clonotype was seen at least ten times. J is TRBJ2-1 and V is TRBV6-2 or TRBV6-3; no clear D. CDR3 length: 16 amino acids. Germline V gene data show CDR1 as MNHEY and CDR2 as SVGEGT. Trimming stripped 4 bases from V and 0 bases from J, with 13 bases between. Written as DNA, the CDR3 is TGTGCCAGCAGTTCTTTGGACGCCAGCTCCTACAATGAGCAGTTCTTC. Encoded protein: CASSSLDASSYNEQFF.

This clonotype was detected ten times or more. As DNA, the CDR3 is TGCAGTGCAGTGGACTATGGCTACACCTTC. Translation gives CSAVDYGYTF. The J gene is TRBJ1-2, the V gene TRBV20-1; no clear D. Germline CDR1 reads DFQATT; CDR2 reads SNEGSKA (reference sequence). The CDR3 is 10 residues long. V dropped 6 bases and J dropped 3 bases, with 5 bases sitting between them.

This chain connects TRBV28 to TRBJ1-4; TRBD1 matches 8 bases. Germline values: CDR1 MDHEN, CDR2 SYDVKM. The CDR3 has 14 amino acids. Losses at the gene ends were 5 bases for V and 6 bases for J; bases not matched to a gene: 5. The CDR3 sequence: CASSQQGGDEKLFF. CDR3 bases: TGTGCCAGCAGTCAACAGGGGGGGGATGAAAAACTGTTTTTT.

This clonotype has a count of ten or more. The chain links TRBV5-1 to TRBJ1-2; TRBD1 matches 7 bases. There are 14 residues in the CDR3. CDR1 is SGHRS, CDR2 YFSETQ, per germline. Unmatched junction bases numbered 1, after V lost 0 bases and J lost 2 bases. CDR3 nucleotides: TGCGCCAGCAGCTTGGAGGGACAGAACTATGGCTACACCTTC. Translating it yields CASSLEGQNYGYTF. Complete variable domain (other parts from reference TRBV5-1 and TRBJ1-2): KAGVTQTPRYLIKTRGQQVTLSCSPISGHRSVSWYQQTPGQGLQFLFEYFSETQRNKGNFPGRFSGRQFSNSRSEMNVSTLELGDSALYLCASSLEGQNYGYTFGSGTRLTVV.

This clonotype was picked up many times. The chain carries TRBV19 and TRBJ2-3, with 13 bases aligning to TRBD2. The CDR3 length is 17 residues. Germline assignment: CDR1 LNHDA and CDR2 SQIVND (reference sequence). Germline trimming cut 6 bases from V and 2 bases from J; bases unmatched to any gene: 8. The CDR3 DNA reads as TGTGCCAGTAGGAGGACTAGCGGGGGTAAAACCACAGATACGCAGTATTTT. Translating it yields CASRRTSGGKTTDTQYF.

The V and J genes are TRBV7-2 and TRBJ2-2; D is unresolved. Trimming removed 1 base from V and 4 bases from J, with 7 bases in between. The CDR3 length is 14 residues. Germline V lookup: CDR1 SGHTA, CDR2 FQGNSA. CDR3 sequence: CASSLGRITGELFF. CDR3 in DNA: TGTGCCAGCAGCTTAGGTAGAATCACCGGGGAGCTGTTTTTT.

This clonotype was found a few times. The rearrangement joins TRBV28 to TRBJ2-7; 7 bases match TRBD1. The junction had 7 bases not matched to a gene; V was cut back by 6 bases and J by 2 bases. The germline CDR1 and CDR2 sequences are MDHEN and SYDVKM. The CDR3 covers 14 residues. The chain's CDR3 is CASRTTGFPYEQYF. CDR3 in DNA: TGTGCCAGCAGGACGACAGGGTTTCCCTACGAGCAGTACTTC.

This clonotype has at least ten counts. The chain links TRBV3-1 to TRBJ2-5, with D hard to call. The CDR3 consists of 14 residues. The germline V gene encodes CDR1 LGHDT and CDR2 YNNKEL (reference sequence). Trimming left V 6 bases short and J 0 bases short, with 11 bases between. The CDR3 DNA reads as TGTGCCAGCAGGAGAAGGAGCGACCAAGAGACCCAGTACTTC. It is translated as CASRRRSDQETQYF.

This clonotype was seen more than once but under ten times. The chain couples TRBV28 to TRBJ1-1; no reliable D call. Germline V gene lookup returns CDR1 MDHEN and CDR2 SYDVKM. The CDR3 is 13 amino acids. The V end was cut by 3 bases, the J end by 5 bases, with 10 bases between. The CDR3 region has the DNA TGTGCCAGCAGTTTCGGTGTGGTAACTGAAGCTTTCTTT. It translates to CASSFGVVTEAFF.

This clonotype was seen at least ten times. This chain connects TRBV18 to TRBJ1-1, with D uncertain. The CDR3 has 14 amino acids. Germline V gene sequence: CDR1 KGHSH, CDR2 LQKENI. V lost 2 bases and J lost 4, with 11 bases in between. In DNA, the CDR3 is TGTGCCAGCTCACCAATACGGCGCGGCACTGAAGCTTTCTTT. It codes for CASSPIRRGTEAFF.

This clonotype came up many times. This chain connects TRBV12-3 or TRBV12-4 to TRBJ2-7; TRBD2 matches 8 bases. This CDR3 is built from 15 residues. V shed 5 bases, J shed 2 bases, and the junction held 8 bases outside the gene matches. The CDR3 is CASSSQSGGPYEQYF. In nucleotides, the CDR3 is TGTGCCAGCAGTAGCCAGAGCGGGGGACCCTACGAGCAGTACTTC.

This clonotype has ten or more counts. The gene calls are TRBV29-1 and TRBJ2-5; D is unclear. CDR1 and CDR2 (germline): SQVTM, ANQGSEA. The germline V and J ends were trimmed by 2 bases and 4 bases, with 11 bases remaining between them. This CDR3 comprises 13 residues. CDR3 coding DNA: TGCAGCGTTGAAAAGGGCATGGCAGAGACCCAGTACTTC. Encoded protein: CSVEKGMAETQYF.